The sequence of this T cell receptor beta chain was determined in a study of control samples from healthy donors and cancer patients. Method: immunoSEQ multiplex PCR; TCRdb's copy keeps in-frame clones and lacks some. The sample contains about 160,000 clones, 90% to 95% of which appear only once. The CDR3 is 13 amino acids. Germline loops: CDR1 SGHTA, CDR2 FQGNSA. The junction had 6 bases not matched to a gene; V was cut back by 3 bases and J by 8 bases. This sequence originates from a woman between 35 and 50 years old in good health. The chain recombines TRBV7-2 with TRBJ1-2, with 7 bases lining up with TRBD1. Source material: blood. CDR3 sequence reads: CASSLSRGSGYTF. DNA for the CDR3: TGTGCCAGCAGCTTGTCCAGGGGGTCCGGCTACACCTTC.